The source of this T cell receptor beta chain is a study of shared clonotypes between healthy human individuals. Study background: A couple of women and three men aged 18 to 49 served as donors.

With respect to this clone: Its matching antigen is unknown.

CDR3 size: 13 residues. V was pared by 6 bases and J by 7 bases, with 13 bases between. The germline V gene has CDR1 MDHEN and CDR2 SYDVKM. Notes on the study in general: In general, naive subsets displayed greater estimated richness than memory subsets did.

Each cell subset's genomic DNA was divided evenly among several immunoSEQ plates. Profiled with immunoSEQ multiplex PCR; TCRdb holds only in-frame clones, not every one. The sample consists of 2 million to 2.5 million clones, 93% of them appearing once. In the naive CD8 group, cells lacked CD45RO and were positively selected for CCR7, so terminally differentiated effector memory CD45RA+ cells were left out. The J gene is TRBJ2-1, the V gene TRBV28, with D perhaps TRBD2 (7 bases). The clonotype comes from a man aged 18-30 years in good health. Some clones in this sample may be carry-over from other donors' samples. The sample taken for sequencing was naive CD8+ T cells from PBMCs. CDR3 sequence: CASSPEGGNEQFF. CDR3 in DNA: TGTGCCAGCAGCCCGGAGGGGGGGAATGAGCAGTTCTTC.